Listed here is a single T cell receptor (beta chain). Antigen unknown. The junction had 13 bases not matched to a gene; V was cut back by 5 bases and J by 15 bases. The CDR3 spans 16 residues. Per the germline V gene, CDR1 is PRHDT and CDR2 is FYEKMQ (reference sequence). This specimen belongs to a study of shared clonotypes between healthy human individuals. Study-wide background: There were three CD4 naive, three CD4 memory, two CD8 naive and one CD8 memory plates per donor.

Whole-study results and caveats: Larger estimated richness was generally recorded for naive subsets relative to memory subsets.

Using immunoSEQ multiplex PCR, the repertoire was profiled, and TCRdb retains in-frame clones only, with some absent. Here the sample spans over a million clones, around 78% being singletons. The chain links TRBV13 to TRBJ2-1; TRBD2 agrees at 16 bases. Sequencing used memory CD4+ T cells from PBMCs. Subset indicated: CD45RA-negative fraction. This receptor was taken from a man in his late teens or twenties in good health. Some clones in this sample may be carry-over from other donors' samples. CDR3 sequence: CASSPSKGLAGGPLFF. The CDR3 DNA is TGTGCCAGCAGCCCCAGCAAGGGACTAGCGGGAGGGCCTCTGTTCTTC.